One T cell receptor (beta chain) is described in this entry. Using immunoSEQ multiplex PCR, the repertoire was profiled, and TCRdb retains in-frame clones only, with some absent. Here the sample spans about 44,000 clones, about 96% being singletons. The sample originates from a study of technical replicates of blood from several donors. Germline V gene lookup returns CDR1 SGHTA and CDR2 FQGNSA. The CDR3 length is 14 residues. Trimming stripped 2 bases from V and 2 bases from J, with 9 bases between. The clonotype was recovered from a human donor in good health. The sample was T cells isolated from PBMCs. This chain joins TRBV7-2 and TRBJ1-1; D remains unclear. CDR3 sequence: CASSLIAANTEAFF. For the CDR3, the DNA is TGTGCCAGCAGCTTAATAGCAGCTAACACTGAAGCTTTCTTT.